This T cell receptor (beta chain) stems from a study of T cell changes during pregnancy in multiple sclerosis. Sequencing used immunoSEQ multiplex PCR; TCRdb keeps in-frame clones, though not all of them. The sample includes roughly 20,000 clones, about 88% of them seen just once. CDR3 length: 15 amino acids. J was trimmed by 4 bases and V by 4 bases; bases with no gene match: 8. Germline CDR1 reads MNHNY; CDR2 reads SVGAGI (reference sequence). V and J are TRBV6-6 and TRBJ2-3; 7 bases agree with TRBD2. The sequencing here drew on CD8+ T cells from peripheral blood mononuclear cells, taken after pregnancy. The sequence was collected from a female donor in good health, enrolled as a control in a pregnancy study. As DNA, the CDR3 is TGTGCCAGCAGTTCCCTGGGTAGCGGGCCAGATACGCAGTATTTT. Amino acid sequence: CASSSLGSGPDTQYF.